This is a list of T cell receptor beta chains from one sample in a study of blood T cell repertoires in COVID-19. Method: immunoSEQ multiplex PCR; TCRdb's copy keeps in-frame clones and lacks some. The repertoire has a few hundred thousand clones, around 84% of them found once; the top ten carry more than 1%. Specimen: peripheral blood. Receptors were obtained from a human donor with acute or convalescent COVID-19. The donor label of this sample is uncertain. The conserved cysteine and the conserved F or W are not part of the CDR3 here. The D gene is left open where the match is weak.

ASSESDWTSSDTQY	TRBJ2-3	TRBD2	TRBV10-2
SVVDGSSYEQY	TRBJ2-7	-	TRBV29-1
AGSRQGSSYGYT	TRBJ1-2	TRBD1	TRBV3-1/TRBV3-2
AITNLPGGYNEQF	TRBJ2-1	TRBD2	TRBV10-3
ASSQAVFLNTEAF	TRBJ1-1	-	TRBV4-1
ASSQDLGGGRGRKLF	TRBJ1-4	-	TRBV4-2
ASSPGTGGTDTQY	TRBJ2-3	TRBD1	TRBV18
ASSLAFLGQGQGGYT	TRBJ1-2	TRBD1	TRBV7-8
ASSLAQDNQPQH	TRBJ1-5	-	TRBV7-9
ASSLAAGVSYEQY	TRBJ2-7	-	TRBV7-9
ASSPGGAGNQPQH	TRBJ1-5	-	TRBV18
ASSPPREYAHTEAF	TRBJ1-1	-	TRBV18
ASSIDRGSGYT	TRBJ1-2	TRBD1	TRBV19
ASSLELPPGQGYEQY	TRBJ2-7	TRBD1	TRBV11-3
ASSTGGFYNEQF	TRBJ2-1	TRBD1	TRBV11-3
ASTRREAYNEQF	TRBJ2-1	-	TRBV5-8
SASSGNIQY	TRBJ2-4	-	TRBV20-1
ASSLWLSGRADTQY	TRBJ2-3	TRBD2	TRBV5-6
ASSRKTGTGYQPQH	TRBJ1-5	TRBD1	TRBV11-2
SAPLNTEAF	TRBJ1-1	-	TRBV20-1
SVGGSYEQY	TRBJ2-7	-	TRBV29-1
ASTPSGSGRFPGELF	TRBJ2-2	TRBD2	TRBV7-6
ASSGGPVGGYT	TRBJ1-2	TRBD1	TRBV28
ASSDHRRDTQY	TRBJ2-3	-	TRBV6-1
ASNDLGTSGDTGELF	TRBJ2-2	TRBD2	TRBV11-2
ASSLNSGTYGYT	TRBJ1-2	-	TRBV5-1
ASNSLGGNQPQH	TRBJ1-5	-	TRBV19
ASSLRGIGTDTQY	TRBJ2-3	-	TRBV27
AWSPGWGDSPLH	TRBJ1-6	-	TRBV30